This T cell receptor beta chain was captured in a study of graft-versus-host responses after intestinal transplantation. The method was immunoSEQ multiplex PCR; TCRdb's version includes in-frame clones alone and lacks a portion of them. This repertoire shows about 66,000 clones, 90% found once; its top ten account for under 1.5%. The junction had 4 bases not matched to a gene; V was cut back by 2 bases and J by 3 bases. CDR3 length: 15 residues. CDR1 and CDR2 from the germline V gene are SGHTA and FQGTGA. Comments on this clone: Its antigen is unknown.

This specimen was unstimulated CD8+ T cells sorted from spleen or lymph node cells, taken before intestinal transplant. The receptor's source is a human donor who received an intestinal transplant. V gene TRBV7-3 combines with J gene TRBJ2-1, with 7 bases lining up with TRBD2. The CDR3 spells CASSLGGGFYNEQFF. CDR3 bases: TGTGCCAGCAGCTTAGGGGGGGGTTTCTACAATGAGCAGTTCTTC.